This T cell receptor beta chain was profiled in a study of shared clonotypes between healthy human individuals. Profiled with immunoSEQ multiplex PCR; TCRdb holds only in-frame clones, not every one. Altogether about 2.3 million clones are present, approximately 90% being singletons, with the ten largest covering 0.37%. The CDR3 runs 14 residues. The V and J ends lost 6 bases and 5 bases respectively, with 14 bases between them. Germline CDR1 MNHEY, CDR2 SVGAGI. The genes are TRBV6-5 and TRBJ2-1; no clear D gene. The sequence was collected from a man aged 18-30 years in good health. Some clones in this sample may be carry-over from other donors' samples. Source material: naive CD4+ T cells from PBMCs. The subset here: CD45RA+ positively selected. The CDR3 nucleotides are TGTGCCAGCAGGAGACCAGGCGTCGACAATGAGCAGTTCTTC. Translating it yields CASRRPGVDNEQFF.